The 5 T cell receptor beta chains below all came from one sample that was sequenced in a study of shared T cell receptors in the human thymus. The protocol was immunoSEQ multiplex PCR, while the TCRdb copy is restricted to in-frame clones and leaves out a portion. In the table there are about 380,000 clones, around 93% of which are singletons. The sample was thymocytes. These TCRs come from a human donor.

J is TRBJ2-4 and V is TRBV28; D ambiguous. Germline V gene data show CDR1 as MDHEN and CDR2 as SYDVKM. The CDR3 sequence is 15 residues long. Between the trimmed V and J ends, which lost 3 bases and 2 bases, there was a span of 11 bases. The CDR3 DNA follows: TGTGCCAGCAGTTTTAACAGACTTACCAAAAACATTCAGTACTTC. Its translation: CASSFNRLTKNIQYF.

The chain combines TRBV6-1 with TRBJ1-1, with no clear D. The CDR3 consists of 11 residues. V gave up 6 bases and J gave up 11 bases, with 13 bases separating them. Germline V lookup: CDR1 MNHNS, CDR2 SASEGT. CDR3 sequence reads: CASRQSKRAFF. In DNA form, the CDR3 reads TGTGCCAGCAGACAAAGTAAGAGGGCTTTCTTT.

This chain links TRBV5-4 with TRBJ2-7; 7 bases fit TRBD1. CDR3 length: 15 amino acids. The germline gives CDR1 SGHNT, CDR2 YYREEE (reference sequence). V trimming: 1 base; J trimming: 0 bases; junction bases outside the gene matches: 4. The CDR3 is CASSLRTGSSYEQYF. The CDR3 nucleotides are TGTGCCAGCAGCTTGCGGACAGGCAGCTCCTACGAGCAGTACTTC.

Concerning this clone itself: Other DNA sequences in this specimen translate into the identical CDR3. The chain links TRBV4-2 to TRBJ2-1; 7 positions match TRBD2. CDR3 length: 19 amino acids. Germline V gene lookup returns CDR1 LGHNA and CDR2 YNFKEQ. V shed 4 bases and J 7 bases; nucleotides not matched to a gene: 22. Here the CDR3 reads CASSPLKPGLRSLHNEQFF. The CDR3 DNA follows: TGTGCCAGCAGCCCCCTTAAACCGGGACTAAGATCCTTACATAATGAGCAGTTCTTC.

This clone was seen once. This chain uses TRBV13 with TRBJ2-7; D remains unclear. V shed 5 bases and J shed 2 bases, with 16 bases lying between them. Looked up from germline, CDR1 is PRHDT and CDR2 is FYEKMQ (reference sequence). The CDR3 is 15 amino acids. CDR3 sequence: CASSLGQERAYEQYF. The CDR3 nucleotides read TGTGCCAGCAGCCTCGGGCAGGAGAGAGCCTACGAGCAGTACTTC. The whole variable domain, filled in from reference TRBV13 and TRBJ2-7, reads AAGVIQSPRHLIKEKRETATLKCYPIPRHDTVYWYQQGPGQDPQFLISFYEKMQSDKGSIPDRFSAQQFSDYHSELNMSSLELGDSALYFCASSLGQERAYEQYFGPGTRLTVT.